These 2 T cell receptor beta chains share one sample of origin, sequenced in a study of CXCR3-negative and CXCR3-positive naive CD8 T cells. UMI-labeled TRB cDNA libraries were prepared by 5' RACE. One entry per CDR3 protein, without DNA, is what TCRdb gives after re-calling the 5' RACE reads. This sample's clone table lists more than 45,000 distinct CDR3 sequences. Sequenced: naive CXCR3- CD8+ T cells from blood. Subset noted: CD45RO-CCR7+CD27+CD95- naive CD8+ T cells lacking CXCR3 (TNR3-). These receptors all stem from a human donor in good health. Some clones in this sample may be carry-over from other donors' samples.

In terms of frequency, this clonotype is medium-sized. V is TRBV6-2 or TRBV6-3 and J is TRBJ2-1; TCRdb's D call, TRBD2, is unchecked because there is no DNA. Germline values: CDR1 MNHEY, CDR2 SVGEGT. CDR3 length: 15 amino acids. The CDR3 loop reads CASSPRGLTYNEQFF.

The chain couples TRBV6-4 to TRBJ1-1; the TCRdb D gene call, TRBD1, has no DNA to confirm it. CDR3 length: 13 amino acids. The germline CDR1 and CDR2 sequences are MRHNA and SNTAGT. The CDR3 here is CASSGGGNTEAFF.